The source of this T cell receptor beta chain is a study of T-cell reconstitution after alpha-beta-depleted transplantation in children (dated by TCRdb to the mid-2010s). About the full investigation: T-cell immune reconstitution after TCRalphabeta/CD19-depleted allogeneic hematopoietic cell transplantation in children was quantitatively tracked in the study by means of TCR repertoire profiling.

The treatment or condition label on this specimen signifies: allogeneic hematopoietic cell transplantation with graft depleted of TCRalphabeta T cells and CD19 B cells. The children who served as transplant recipients had been given grafts of TCRalphabeta/CD19-depleted allogeneic hematopoietic cells. This clonotype occurred many times. Its target antigen remains unknown. Base qualities are not provided; no much larger clone lies one nucleotide away. To prepare the library, PCR was applied. Reads for this sample came from an Illumina HiSeq 2500. Molecular barcoding was employed in the preparation of TCR libraries, with unique molecular identifiers being used to normalize TCRbeta repertoire quantification. Using fastp at Q25 and MiXCR, TCRdb reprocessed the public reads and kept productive beta chains. Rows matching on CDR3 protein sequence are summarized as one entry with the most common DNA and genes. The sample has some 300,000 distinct CDR3 sequences on record, roughly 9.1% of them singletons. Jointly, the top ten make up approximately 7.6% of the sample.

V lost 3 bases and J lost 5 bases; the stretch between them is 10 bases long. Measured from the cysteine to the phenylalanine, the CDR3 is 13 residues long. Only the CDR3 DNA is retained, 39 bases long and in frame from the first base. The germline V gene provides CDR1 MGHDK and CDR2 SYGVNS. Study-wide conclusions, independent of this receptor: In some patients, the high TCRbeta diversity seen at day 60 was put down to recipient T cells and intrathymic progenitors that had survived conditioning. Over subsequent months, a decline in hyperexpanded clone frequencies was noted, and after one year, T-cell counts and TCRbeta diversity were mostly ascribed to newly produced T cells. Apparently early alphabetaT-cell count recovery about two months after transplant reportedly relied on only several hundred rapidly expanded clones derived from non-depleted graft cells.

The sequence derives from a boy less than two years old with acute myeloid leukemia, due to receive a stem cell transplant. The sequence links TRBV25-1 to TRBJ2-5; possibly the D gene is TRBD1, per 5 matching bases. The specimen was PBMCs, collected before TCRalphabeta/CD19-depleted stem cell transplant. The CDR3 sequence is CASSDQGRETQYF. In nucleotide form, the sequence is TGTGCCAGCAGTGACCAGGGCCGCGAGACCCAGTACTTC.